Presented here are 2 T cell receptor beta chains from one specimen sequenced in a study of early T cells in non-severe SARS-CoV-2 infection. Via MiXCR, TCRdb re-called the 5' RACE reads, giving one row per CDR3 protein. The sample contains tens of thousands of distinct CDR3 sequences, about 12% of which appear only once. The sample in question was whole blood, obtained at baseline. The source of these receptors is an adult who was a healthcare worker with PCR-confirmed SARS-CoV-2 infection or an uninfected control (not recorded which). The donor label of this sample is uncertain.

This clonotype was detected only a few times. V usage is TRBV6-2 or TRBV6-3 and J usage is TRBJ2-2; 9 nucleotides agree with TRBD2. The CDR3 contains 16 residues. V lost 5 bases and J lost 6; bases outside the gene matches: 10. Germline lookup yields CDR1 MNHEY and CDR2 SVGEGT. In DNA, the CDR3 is TGTGCCAGCAGTCCCCTAGGCGGGGGGGCCGCCGGGGAGCTGTTTTTT. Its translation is CASSPLGGGAAGELFF.

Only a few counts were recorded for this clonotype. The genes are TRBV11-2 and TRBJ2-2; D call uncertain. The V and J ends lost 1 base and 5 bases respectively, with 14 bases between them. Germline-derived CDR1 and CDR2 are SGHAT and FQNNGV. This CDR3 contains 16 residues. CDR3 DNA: TGTGCCAGCAGCTTAGTTGAAGGGTACACAACCGGGGAGCTGTTTTTT. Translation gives CASSLVEGYTTGELFF. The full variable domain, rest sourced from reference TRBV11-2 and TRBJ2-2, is EAGVAQSPRYKIIEKRQSVAFWCNPISGHATLYWYQQILGQGPKLLIQFQNNGVVDDSQLPKDRFSAERLKGVDSTLKIQPAKLEDSAVYLCASSLVEGYTTGELFFGEGSRLTVL.